This TCR beta chain was sequenced during a study of vaccination effects on CD4 cells after COVID-19. Study overall: Sampling occurred 16 days and one week pre-vaccination in two convalescent patients. Overall study findings and caveats: Clonal contraction was marked in infection- and vaccine-induced clones late after vaccination.

Method: immunoSEQ multiplex PCR; TCRdb's copy keeps in-frame clones and lacks some. The repertoire includes approximately 60,000 clones, about 72% of them detected once, and around 25% sits in the top ten. Scientists isolated CD4+ T cells after an approximately 10-day culture period ended. Days 3 and 7 were when half the medium was replaced with IL-2 medium. The V end lost 5 bases, the J end lost 3 bases, and 13 bases lay between the germline ends. This CDR3 is 15 amino acids long. Germline assignment: CDR1 SNHLY and CDR2 FYNNEI. This clone appeared once. Its antigen is currently unknown. The input for sequencing was CD4+ T cells from PBMCs cultured without peptide, taken before COVID-19 vaccination. This TCR derives from a human donor who had a prior SARS-CoV-2 infection. The chain employs TRBV2 and TRBJ1-4; D gene ambiguous. CDR3 residues: CASSTPRVANEKLFF. In DNA form, the CDR3 reads TGTGCCAGCAGTACTCCCCGAGTAGCTAATGAAAAACTGTTTTTT. Full variable domain (rest looked up from reference TRBV2 and TRBJ1-4): EPEVTQTPSHQVTQMGQEVILRCVPISNHLYFYWYRQILGQKVEFLVSFYNNEISEKSEIFDDQFSVERPDGSNFTLKIRSTKLEDSAMYFCASSTPRVANEKLFFGSGTQLSVL.